The sequence of this T cell receptor beta chain was determined in a study of T-cell memory formation after mild COVID-19. 5'RACE primed from the constant segment yielded TCR alpha and TCR beta cDNA libraries bearing sample barcodes and UMIs. MiXCR, run by TCRdb on the 5' RACE reads, gives a single entry per CDR3 protein. The profile shows around 440,000 distinct CDR3 sequences, approximately 18% of them singletons. This clonotype was observed a handful of times. Trimming removed 3 bases at V and 2 bases at J, with 15 bases between. The CDR3 is made up of 16 amino acids. Sequenced input: PBMCs or a T cell subset sorted from them (not recorded which). This receptor was obtained from an adult woman who had mild COVID-19 (a few samples of this study predate the infection). Cell type and time point are not known. V usage is TRBV12-3 or TRBV12-4 and J usage is TRBJ2-3, with a possible D match to TRBD2 (5 bases). The CDR3 here is CASSLAGLALTDTQYF. Here the CDR3 DNA reads TGTGCCAGCAGTTTGGCAGGACTCGCCCTCACAGATACGCAGTATTTT.